This is a list of T cell receptor beta chains from one sample in a study of blood T cells in healthy people across ages. A single record per CDR3 protein comes from TCRdb applying MiXCR to the 5' RACE reads. The sample shows more than 1,400,000 distinct CDR3 sequences, around 39% of them seen only once. The sample was blood. These receptors were taken from a young woman in good health. CDR3s include the opening cysteine and the closing phenylalanine or tryptophan. D genes are given only for firm matches. Clone size appears in some rows only: once, few, many, or a class for an expanded clone.

d_gene,j_gene,abundance,v_gene,CDR3nt,CDR3aa
-,TRBJ2-7,-,TRBV6-1,TGTGCCAGCAGTGGACGACAGTTGGGCTACGAGCAGTACTTC,CASSGRQLGYEQYF
-,TRBJ2-3,once,TRBV5-6,TGTGCCAGCAGCTTGGGGCTGATAAGTGACTGGAATACGCAGTATTTT,CASSLGLISDWNTQYF
-,TRBJ1-1,-,TRBV20-1,TGCAGTGCTAGAGATGGTCGGGGGACCGGTGAAGCTTTCTTT,CSARDGRGTGEAFF
TRBD2,TRBJ2-4,many,TRBV29-1,TGCAGCGTCCCCGGGAGGACCAAAAACATTCAGTACTTC,CSVPGRTKNIQYF
-,TRBJ2-5,few,TRBV15,TGTGCCACCAGCAGCTGGGGGGAGACCCAGTACTTC,CATSSWGETQYF
-,TRBJ2-7,-,TRBV6-1,TGTGCCAGCGGGGACCCATCCTACGAGCAGTACTTC,CASGDPSYEQYF
-,TRBJ2-1,-,TRBV7-2,TGTGCCAGCAGCTTAGTAGGCCTAGCTTCCTACAATGGGCAGTTCTTC,CASSLVGLASYNGQFF
-,TRBJ1-1,-,TRBV6-5,TGTGCCAGCAGTTACCCGGGACACCCGAACACTGAAGCTTTCTTT,CASSYPGHPNTEAFF
-,TRBJ2-7,-,TRBV21-1,TGTGCCAGCAGCAAGGGCGTCCGTGACAGGGGAACCTACGAGCAGTACTTC,CASSKGVRDRGTYEQYF
-,TRBJ2-3,-,TRBV7-2,TGTGCCAGCAGCTCCCTGGGCGGGACCACAGATACGCAGTATTTT,CASSSLGGTTDTQYF
-,TRBJ1-6,few,TRBV25-1,TGTGCCAGCAGTGTTCCTGGCTCACCCCTCCACTTT,CASSVPGSPLHF
-,TRBJ2-3,-,TRBV7-9,TGTGCCAGCAGGGAACTAGATACGCAGTATTTT,CASRELDTQYF
-,TRBJ2-3,few,TRBV27,TGTGCCAGCACTTCCCCCTACCGCACAGATACGCAGTATTTT,CASTSPYRTDTQYF
-,TRBJ2-7,few,TRBV12-5,TGTGCTAGTGGTTTGACCCGACCCTACGAGCAGTACTTC,CASGLTRPYEQYF
TRBD2,TRBJ2-7,-,TRBV20-1,TGCAGTGTCTCCGGGACTACCTACAATGAGCAGTACTTC,CSVSGTTYNEQYF
TRBD2,TRBJ2-2,few,TRBV29-1,TGCAGCGTTATGCTAGCGGGAGGTTTCGGGGAGCTGTTTTTT,CSVMLAGGFGELFF
TRBD2,TRBJ2-2,-,TRBV6-1,TGTGCCAGCAGTGGAAGGACTAGCGGGGGGGCAAACACCGGGGAGCTGTTTTTT,CASSGRTSGGANTGELFF